This record covers a single T cell receptor (beta chain). This specimen belongs to a study of patients and donors after allogeneic stem cell transplantation. TCRdb recomputed calls from the RT-PCR reads with MiXCR, one row per CDR3 protein. Here the sample spans approximately 160,000 distinct CDR3 sequences, approximately 30% being singletons. This CDR3 has 15 amino acids. Germline V gene lookup returns CDR1 ENHRY and CDR2 SYGVKD. V was pared by 7 bases and J by 0 bases, with 16 bases between. Sequenced material: blood, either unsorted or a sorted T cell fraction (not recorded which). The gene calls are TRBV10-3 and TRBJ2-7; tentative D call: TRBD2 (6 bases). The TCR comes from a human donor who was either an allogeneic HSCT recipient or a stem cell or donor lymphocyte infusion donor (not recorded which). It is not recorded whose cells these are; they may come from a transplant donor. The CDR3 spells CAINGGPYSSYEQYF. CDR3 bases: TGTGCCATCAACGGGGGACCCTATAGCTCCTACGAGCAGTACTTC.